These 23 T cell receptor beta chains were all obtained from the same sample, sequenced in a study of blood T cells in healthy people across ages. A second 7 to 11 cycle PCR used barcoded and J-beta primers. MiXCR, applied by TCRdb to the 5' RACE reads, yields one record per CDR3 protein. In the table there are about 1.6 million distinct CDR3 sequences, about 31% of which are singletons. Sequences were obtained from blood. The receptors come from a woman aged 25 to 45 in good health.

This rearrangement joins TRBV20-1 to TRBJ2-7, with 7 nucleotides matching TRBD2. V shed 4 bases, J shed 4 bases, and the junction held 10 bases outside the gene matches. The CDR3 loop spans 14 amino acids. Germline V gives CDR1 DFQATT, CDR2 SNEGSKA (reference sequence). CDR3 sequence reads: CSATSARGTYEQYF. The CDR3 DNA reads TGCAGTGCTACTTCGGCGCGGGGGACTTACGAGCAGTACTTC.

The chain carries TRBV27 and TRBJ1-2, with D tentatively TRBD1 (5 bases). This CDR3 contains 13 residues. Germline V CDR1 and CDR2: MNHEY, SMNVEV (reference sequence). With 8 bases removed from V and 3 bases from J, the gap between germline ends came to 13 bases. The CDR3 loop reads CASGRDGYYGYTF. In DNA, the CDR3 is TGTGCCAGCGGTCGGGACGGCTACTATGGCTACACCTTC.

This clonotype has ten or more counts. V and J are TRBV4-1 and TRBJ2-5; 9 positions agree with TRBD1. Germline values: CDR1 MGHRA, CDR2 YSYEKL. The length of the CDR3 is 18 residues. The junction had 10 bases not matched to a gene; V was cut back by 2 bases and J by 0 bases. CDR3 protein: CASSQTRTGVLYQETQYF. CDR3 sequence (DNA): TGCGCCAGCAGCCAAACTCGGACAGGGGTTTTGTACCAAGAGACCCAGTACTTC.

In its sample, this clonotype was seen many times. This chain connects TRBV29-1 to TRBJ2-7, with 10 bases identical to TRBD2. The junction had 11 bases not matched to a gene; V was cut back by 2 bases and J by 10 bases. The CDR3 runs 14 residues. The germline gives CDR1 SQVTM, CDR2 ANQGSEA. The CDR3 DNA follows: TGCAGCGTTGAAAGGGTAGCGGGAGGAGGGGACCAGTACTTC. Residues: CSVERVAGGGDQYF.

The CDR3 spells CSADLSGANVLTF. The CDR3 DNA follows: TGCAGTGCCGACTTGTCCGGGGCCAACGTCCTGACTTTC. The chain combines TRBV20-1 with TRBJ2-6; D is ambiguous. The CDR3 has 13 residues. Germline V gene data show CDR1 as DFQATT and CDR2 as SNEGSKA (reference sequence). Trimming pared 6 bases from V and 4 bases from J, leaving 10 bases between.

The V and J genes are TRBV27 and TRBJ1-1; D is ambiguous. V was cut by 3 bases and J by 0 bases, with 8 bases left in between. Germline CDR1 reads MNHEY; CDR2 reads SMNVEV (reference sequence). The CDR3 runs to 14 residues. The CDR3 spells CASSFQAMNTEAFF. CDR3 bases: TGTGCCAGCAGTTTTCAGGCCATGAACACTGAAGCTTTCTTT.

The chain has TRBV4-1 and TRBJ2-5, with TRBD1 identical over 10 bases. Losses at the gene ends were 10 bases for V and 7 bases for J; bases not matched to a gene: 12. The CDR3 extends over 14 amino acids. Germline V lookup: CDR1 MGHRA, CDR2 YSYEKL. This chain's CDR3 is CATRLGTGVGTQYF. CDR3 nucleotide sequence: TGCGCCACCCGTCTTGGGACAGGGGTTGGGACCCAGTACTTC.

Worth noting for this clonotype: One end of the junction varies from germline; a read error may be responsible. J is TRBJ2-5 and V is TRBV5-1; 8 bases fit TRBD2. The CDR3 contains 15 residues. Germline CDR1 and CDR2: SGHRS and YFSETQ. CDR3 residues: CASSLIRGGQEAQYF. The DNA for the CDR3 is TGCGCCAGCAGCTTGATACGGGGGGGACAAGAGGCCCAGTACTTC.

Regarding this clonotype: A read error may account for a junction end that differs from germline. The chain carries TRBV4-1 and TRBJ2-7; D possibly matches TRBD1 or TRBD2 (6 bases each). Germline assignment: CDR1 MGHRA and CDR2 YSYEKL. There are 17 residues in the CDR3. The CDR3 protein is CAGSQVGGGDGAYEQYF. For the CDR3, the DNA is TGCGCCGGCAGCCAAGTGGGGGGCGGGGACGGGGCCTACGAGCAGTACTTC.

This clonotype was seen a few times. This chain uses TRBV12-3 or TRBV12-4 with TRBJ2-4, with 7 bases lining up with TRBD2. TRBJ2-7 explains the end of the DNA better; the J call may be wrong. This CDR3 spans 16 amino acids. CDR3 loop: CASGGGTGRDLYEQYF. The CDR3 nucleotides are TGTGCCAGCGGGGGGGGTACGGGACGGGATCTCTACGAGCAGTACTTC.

On this clonotype itself: Germline and junction disagree at one end, which may indicate a read error. CDR3 sequence: CASSHGLAGSSYEQYF. The CDR3 nucleotides are TGTGCCAGCAGCCATGGACTAGCGGGGAGCTCCTACGAGCAGTACTTC. The chain joins TRBV4-1 to TRBJ2-7, with 12 bases aligning to TRBD2. Germline assignment: CDR1 MGHRA and CDR2 YSYEKL. The CDR3 has 16 residues.

The J gene is TRBJ2-7, the V gene TRBV12-3 or TRBV12-4; 8 nucleotides agree with TRBD2. This CDR3 has 16 amino acids. The J segment lost 4 bases and the V segment lost 5 bases, leaving 13 bases of the junction unmatched. CDR3 sequence: CASSPRGAGGHYEQYF. As DNA, the CDR3 is TGTGCCAGCAGTCCCCGGGGGGCGGGGGGCCATTACGAGCAGTACTTC.

This rearrangement joins TRBV20-1 to TRBJ1-6; a possible D gene is TRBD1 (6 bases). V was cut by 6 bases and J by 9 bases, with 18 bases left in between. The germline V gene has CDR1 DFQATT and CDR2 SNEGSKA (reference sequence). CDR3 length: 14 residues. The CDR3 DNA reads as TGCAGTGCCAGGTCCGCAGGGGTTGTTTCACCCCTCCACTTT. Amino acid sequence: CSARSAGVVSPLHF.

The CDR3 region has the DNA TGTGCCAGCAGCCAAGGCAATCGCGGAGGGGAGCAGTTCTTC. Protein: CASSQGNRGGEQFF. The genes are TRBV3-1 and TRBJ2-1; D perhaps matches TRBD2 (6 bases). CDR1 LGHDT and CDR2 YNNKEL come from the germline V gene (reference sequence). Trimming took off 1 base at V and 10 bases at J, with 14 bases between the two ends. There are 14 residues in the CDR3.

On this clonotype itself: Since a much larger clone is just one base distant, this may be a read error. This chain uses TRBV4-1 with TRBJ2-5; D unresolved. From germline, CDR1 is MGHRA and CDR2 YSYEKL. The CDR3 is 15 residues long. The DNA for the CDR3 is TGCGCCAACAGCCAAGGACCGGGTGGTCAAGAGACCCAGTACTTC. Residues: CANSQGPGGQETQYF.

This clonotype occurred a few times. The chain couples TRBV20-1 to TRBJ1-1, with D hard to call. From germline, CDR1 is DFQATT and CDR2 SNEGSKA (reference sequence). The ends were cut back, 4 bases at V and 4 bases at J, with 16 bases in the middle. The CDR3 sequence is 14 residues long. The chain's CDR3 is CSATARRFPTEAFF. CDR3 DNA sequence: TGCAGTGCTACCGCCCGACGGTTCCCCACTGAAGCTTTCTTT.

This clonotype has ten or more counts. The V and J genes are TRBV9 and TRBJ1-5; D is unresolved. The ends were cut back, 0 bases at V and 4 bases at J, with 8 bases in the middle. Germline CDR1 reads SGDLS; CDR2 reads YYNGEE. The CDR3 consists of 14 residues. CDR3 sequence: CASSVDGANQPQHF. The CDR3 DNA is TGTGCCAGCAGCGTAGACGGAGCTAATCAGCCCCAGCATTTT.

This chain connects TRBV4-2 to TRBJ2-7; 13 bases agree with TRBD2. Germline CDR1 is LGHNA and CDR2 is YNFKEQ. After removal of 2 bases from V and 0 bases from J, the junction contained 7 bases not matched to a gene. There are 18 residues in the CDR3. Here the CDR3 DNA reads TGTGCCAGCAGCCAACAAGGACTAGCGGGAGATCCCTCCTACGAGCAGTACTTC. It yields the protein CASSQQGLAGDPSYEQYF.

This clonotype was counted at least ten times. The V call is TRBV4-1, the J call TRBJ2-7; D unclear. Trimming removed 0 bases from V and 6 bases from J, with 18 bases in between. The CDR3 extends over 16 amino acids. CDR1 and CDR2 from the germline V gene are MGHRA and YSYEKL. The CDR3 sequence: CASSQDPTLTLGEQYF. For the CDR3, the DNA is TGCGCCAGCAGCCAAGATCCTACCCTCACGTTAGGCGAGCAGTACTTC.

The chain couples TRBV6-5 to TRBJ1-1; TRBD1 is a possible D gene (5 bases). Trimming removed 5 bases at V and 2 bases at J, with 15 bases between. CDR3 size: 15 residues. Germline-derived CDR1 and CDR2 are MNHEY and SVGAGI. The CDR3 protein is CASSPLPTANTEAFF. The CDR3 DNA is TGTGCCAGCAGTCCTTTACCGACAGCCAACACTGAAGCTTTCTTT.

The rearrangement uses TRBV30 and TRBJ2-7, with 10 nucleotides matching TRBD2. The CDR3 consists of 14 residues. V was pared by 6 bases and J by 5 bases, with 10 bases of the junction left unmatched. Per the germline V gene, CDR1 is GTSNPN and CDR2 is SVGIG (reference sequence). CDR3 region: CACLRGLANDEQYF. The CDR3 DNA is TGTGCCTGCTTACGGGGACTAGCGAACGACGAGCAGTACTTC.

The chain has TRBV5-1 and TRBJ1-1; possibly TRBD1 for D (5 bases). V shed 3 bases and J shed 7 bases, with 16 bases lying between them. CDR1 is SGHRS, CDR2 YFSETQ, per germline. The CDR3 has 14 amino acids. Here the CDR3 reads CASSWGSDSIEAFF. CDR3 DNA sequence: TGCGCCAGCAGCTGGGGATCCGACAGCATTGAAGCTTTCTTT.

This clonotype was counted only a few times. J is TRBJ2-5 and V is TRBV18, with a weak D call TRBD2 (5 bases). V lost 3 bases and J lost 3, with 11 bases in between. The V gene's germline CDR1 is KGHSH and CDR2 LQKENI. The CDR3 extends over 14 amino acids. CDR3 region: CASSPAGGEETQYF. In nucleotides, the CDR3 is TGTGCCAGCTCACCGGCGGGCGGTGAAGAGACCCAGTACTTC.